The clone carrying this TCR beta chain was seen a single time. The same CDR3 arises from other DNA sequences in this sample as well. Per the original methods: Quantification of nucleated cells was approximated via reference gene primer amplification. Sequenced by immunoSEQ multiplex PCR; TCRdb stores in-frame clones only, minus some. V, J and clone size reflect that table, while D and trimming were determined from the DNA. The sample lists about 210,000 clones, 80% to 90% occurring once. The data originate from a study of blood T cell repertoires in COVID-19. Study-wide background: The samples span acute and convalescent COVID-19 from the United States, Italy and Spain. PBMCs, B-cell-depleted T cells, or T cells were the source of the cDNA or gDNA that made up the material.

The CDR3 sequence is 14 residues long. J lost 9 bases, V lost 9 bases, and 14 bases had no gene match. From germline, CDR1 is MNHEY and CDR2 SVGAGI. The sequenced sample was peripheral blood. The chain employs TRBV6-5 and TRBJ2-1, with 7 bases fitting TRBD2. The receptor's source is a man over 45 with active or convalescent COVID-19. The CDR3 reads CASSHTGGQIEQFF. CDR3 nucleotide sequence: TGTGCCAGTAGTCACACGGGAGGTCAGATTGAGCAGTTCTTC.